Each of the 8 T cell receptor beta chains below was sequenced from the same sample in a study of blood T cell repertoires in COVID-19. Assay: immunoSEQ multiplex PCR; the TCRdb copy retains only in-frame clones and omits some. The sample shows nearly 250,000 clones, 70% to 85% of them seen only once. What was sequenced was peripheral blood. These receptor sequences come from an elderly woman with acute or convalescent COVID-19.

The gene calls are TRBV6-5 and TRBJ2-5; D perhaps matches TRBD1 (6 bases). This CDR3 has 13 residues. The V end was cut by 7 bases, the J end by 2 bases, with 11 bases between. Germline CDR1 MNHEY, CDR2 SVGAGI. In nucleotides, the CDR3 is TGTGCCAGCAATGGACAGCTTCAAGAGACCCAGTACTTC. Translated, it gives CASNGQLQETQYF.

The rearrangement uses TRBV18 and TRBJ1-1; no definite D call. Per germline, CDR1 KGHSH and CDR2 LQKENI. The CDR3 has 13 residues. V was clipped by 1 base and J by 1 base, with 4 bases between them. CDR3 loop: CASSPHKNTEAFF. CDR3 in DNA: TGTGCCAGCTCACCACATAAGAACACTGAAGCTTTCTTT.

CDR3 nucleotide sequence: TGTGCCAGCAGTTATGGGGGGGCGAACACCGGGGAGCTGTTTTTT. This gives the protein CASSYGGANTGELFF. The chain uses TRBV28 and TRBJ2-2; 7 bases agree with TRBD2. Germline CDR1 is MDHEN and CDR2 is SYDVKM. V was pared by 4 bases and J by 0 bases, with 2 bases of the junction left unmatched. CDR3 length: 15 amino acids. The whole variable domain, remainder taken from reference TRBV28 and TRBJ2-2, is DVKVTQSSRYLVKRTGEKVFLECVQDMDHENMFWYRQDPGLGLRLIYFSYDVKMKEKGDIPEGYSVSREKKERFSLILESASTNQTSMYLCASSYGGANTGELFFGEGSRLTVL.

The chain uses TRBV7-9 and TRBJ2-2; 14 bases align to TRBD2. The length of the CDR3 is 18 residues. The V gene end was trimmed by 6 bases and the J gene end by 2 bases; junction bases not matched to a gene: 8. Germline CDR1 is SEHNR and CDR2 is FQNEAQ (reference sequence). The CDR3 region has the DNA TGTGCCAGCAGGCCGAGGACTAGCGGGGGGTTAAACACCGGGGAGCTGTTTTTT. It codes for CASRPRTSGGLNTGELFF.

The rearrangement uses TRBV28 and TRBJ1-2; D ambiguous. The V end was cut by 2 bases, the J end by 3 bases, with 7 bases between. This CDR3 comprises 13 residues. Germline CDR1 is MDHEN and CDR2 is SYDVKM. CDR3 loop: CASSLSGYYGYTF. As DNA, the CDR3 is TGTGCCAGCAGTTTAAGCGGGTACTATGGCTACACCTTC.

This clone was detected a few times. This rearrangement joins TRBV19 to TRBJ1-6, with D uncertain. Germline-derived CDR1 and CDR2 are LNHDA and SQIVND (reference sequence). The CDR3 is made up of 12 amino acids. Trimming stripped 3 bases from V and 7 bases from J, with 4 bases between. CDR3 DNA: TGTGCCAGTAGTATTCTCAATTCACCCCTCCACTTT. Translating it yields CASSILNSPLHF.

This clone was detected a few times. CDR3 nucleotide sequence: TGCGCCAGCAGCTTGCCCTTGGCCGGGCCCGGAGGTGGCTACACCTTC. Its protein is CASSLPLAGPGGGYTF. The chain carries TRBV5-1 and TRBJ1-2; D not certain. The germline CDR1 and CDR2 sequences are SGHRS and YFSETQ. The CDR3 is 16 amino acids. Trimming took off 1 base at V and 7 bases at J, with 20 bases between the two ends.

V usage is TRBV5-1 and J usage is TRBJ1-3; D not resolved. Trimming stripped 1 base from V and 8 bases from J, with 16 bases between. This CDR3 is 15 amino acids long. In germline, CDR1 is SGHRS, CDR2 YFSETQ. CDR3 residues: CASSLPRVAVYTIYF. In DNA, the CDR3 is TGCGCCAGCAGCTTGCCTAGGGTAGCGGTATACACCATATATTTT.